Below, 20 T cell receptor beta chains from the same sample are listed, as sequenced in a study of cytomegalovirus exposure and HLA in healthy donors. 13 Jbeta primers and 60 Vbeta primers were used for the PCR. Some clones are missing from TCRdb's copy, which holds only in-frame ones; the method was immunoSEQ multiplex PCR. Among around 150,000 clones listed, roughly 76% were seen once. The sample comprised PBMCs. The receptors derive from a young man in good health and CMV-seronegative.

The chain couples TRBV9 to TRBJ1-4; D gene ambiguous. The CDR3 sequence is 15 residues long. CDR1 and CDR2 (germline): SGDLS, YYNGEE. Trimming shortened V by 0 bases and J by 4 bases, and 10 bases separated the two germline ends. The CDR3 loop is CASSVGPGNNEKLFF. The CDR3 DNA reads TGTGCCAGCAGCGTAGGACCAGGCAATAATGAAAAACTGTTTTTT.

This chain links TRBV4-2 with TRBJ2-3; 10 bases are a match to TRBD2. The CDR3 sequence is 20 residues long. Germline trimming cut 1 base from V and 3 bases from J; bases unmatched to any gene: 16. Germline V gene lookup returns CDR1 LGHNA and CDR2 YNFKEQ. The CDR3 spells CASSQGLASGRGTRTDTQYF. The CDR3 coding sequence is TGTGCCAGCAGCCAAGGTCTAGCTAGCGGGAGAGGGACTAGGACAGATACGCAGTATTTT.

The chain recombines TRBV5-1 with TRBJ1-1; D remains ambiguous. CDR1 SGHRS and CDR2 YFSETQ come from the germline V gene. This CDR3 spans 15 amino acids. Deletions cut 0 bases from V and 1 base from J, with 10 bases between. CDR3 amino acids: CASSLAVSGNTEAFF. The CDR3 nucleotides are TGCGCCAGCAGCTTGGCGGTTTCGGGGAACACTGAAGCTTTCTTT.

This chain links TRBV19 with TRBJ1-5, with 8 bases identical to TRBD1. Looked up from germline, CDR1 is LNHDA and CDR2 is SQIVND (reference sequence). The CDR3 sequence is 16 residues long. Trimming took 5 bases from V and 7 from J; bases not matched to a gene: 13. The CDR3 protein is CASSPSDRGSRQPQHF. The DNA of the CDR3 is TGTGCCAGTAGTCCAAGCGACAGGGGATCCAGGCAGCCCCAGCATTTT.

V and J are TRBV11-2 and TRBJ2-3; tentatively, D is TRBD2 (7 bases). The CDR3 consists of 13 residues. CDR1 is SGHAT and CDR2 is FQNNGV in the germline V gene. V was pared by 1 base and J by 9 bases, with 11 bases between. In DNA, the CDR3 is TGTGCCAGCAGCTTAGTCGGGGGGCGGACGCAGTATTTT. It yields the protein CASSLVGGRTQYF.

The chain couples TRBV10-3 to TRBJ1-1; TRBD1 is a possible D gene (5 bases). The CDR3 spans 14 residues. The V gene lost 7 bases and the J gene lost 1 base, with 13 bases spanning the gap. Germline V gene lookup returns CDR1 ENHRY and CDR2 SYGVKD. The CDR3 sequence is CAITRQTKNTEAFF. The CDR3, as DNA: TGTGCCATCACTCGACAGACAAAGAACACTGAAGCTTTCTTT.

The genes are TRBV6-6 and TRBJ2-7; D not certain. V was cut by 5 bases and J by 1 base, with 3 bases left in between. This CDR3 is built from 11 residues. Germline lookup yields CDR1 MNHNY and CDR2 SVGAGI (reference sequence). The CDR3, as DNA: TGTGCCAGCAGTACTTCCTACGAGCAGTACTTC. Translating gives CASSTSYEQYF.

The rearrangement joins TRBV6-5 to TRBJ2-2, with TRBD1 identical over 8 bases. V was clipped by 2 bases and J by 5 bases; unmatched bases: 7. The CDR3 extends over 16 amino acids. CDR1 and CDR2 (germline): MNHEY, SVGAGI. The CDR3: CASSYLGQGGTGELFF. CDR3 nucleotide sequence: TGTGCCAGCAGTTACCTCGGACAGGGAGGTACCGGGGAGCTGTTTTTT.

This clone showed up just a few times. CDR3 amino acids: CASSDGLAGGPAKNIQYF. CDR3 coding DNA: TGCGCCAGCAGTGACGGACTAGCGGGAGGGCCAGCCAAAAACATTCAGTACTTC. The chain carries TRBV10-1 and TRBJ2-4; 15 nucleotides agree with TRBD2. CDR1 is WNHNN and CDR2 is SYGVQD in the germline V gene (reference sequence). V dropped 3 bases and J dropped 0; count of bases not matched to a gene: 3. The CDR3 runs to 18 residues.

This chain connects TRBV25-1 to TRBJ2-7; 7 positions match TRBD1. The germline gives CDR1 MGHDK, CDR2 SYGVNS. The CDR3 consists of 12 residues. The trim removed 6 bases at V and 6 bases at J, leaving 5 bases unmatched. CDR3 protein: CASSSQGLEQYF. The CDR3 region has the DNA TGTGCCAGCAGCTCACAGGGGCTCGAGCAGTACTTC.

The chain employs TRBV6-5 and TRBJ2-1; D is possibly TRBD2 (7 bases). Looked up from germline, CDR1 is MNHEY and CDR2 is SVGAGI. This CDR3 has 14 amino acids. Trimming stripped 4 bases from V and 6 bases from J, with 13 bases between. DNA of the CDR3: TGTGCCAGCAGTTGGCTGGGAGGGGGCAATGAGCAGTTCTTC. It translates to CASSWLGGGNEQFF.

This sequence joins TRBV4-1 and TRBJ2-3, with 11 positions matching TRBD2. The junction had 7 bases not matched to a gene; V was cut back by 0 bases and J by 2 bases. CDR3 length: 18 amino acids. CDR1 and CDR2 from the germline V gene are MGHRA and YSYEKL. CDR3 DNA: TGCGCCAGCAGCCAAGATCGAATTAGCGGGGGGGCCACAGATACGCAGTATTTT. Its protein is CASSQDRISGGATDTQYF.

The chain combines TRBV5-6 with TRBJ2-1; 7 positions agree with TRBD2. The CDR3 is 17 amino acids. CDR1 is SGHDT and CDR2 is YYEEEE in the germline V gene. The trim removed 0 bases at V and 0 bases at J, leaving 6 bases unmatched. Written as DNA, the CDR3 is TGTGCCAGCAGCTTGGTTGACGGACTAGACTCCTACAATGAGCAGTTCTTC. The encoded protein is CASSLVDGLDSYNEQFF.

This chain links TRBV18 with TRBJ2-1, with 11 bases fitting TRBD2. The length of the CDR3 is 15 residues. V shed 5 bases, J shed 4 bases, and the junction held 4 bases outside the gene matches. Germline values: CDR1 KGHSH, CDR2 LQKENI. The chain's CDR3 is CASSKTSGSYNEQFF. CDR3 coding DNA: TGTGCCAGCTCAAAAACTAGCGGGAGTTACAATGAGCAGTTCTTC.

The chain has TRBV5-4 and TRBJ2-7; 9 bases align to TRBD2. Trimming removed 6 bases from V and 7 bases from J; junction bases left unmatched: 14. There are 15 residues in the CDR3. Germline V gene data show CDR1 as SGHNT and CDR2 as YYREEE (reference sequence). CDR3 in DNA: TGTGCCAGCACCCCTGGGGGCGGGGGGGCGGGGGAGCAGTACTTC. Its protein product is CASTPGGGGAGEQYF.

The chain carries TRBV25-1 and TRBJ2-1, with TRBD1 identical over 10 bases. Per germline, CDR1 MGHDK and CDR2 SYGVNS. V dropped 5 bases and J dropped 7; count of bases not matched to a gene: 11. This CDR3 comprises 16 residues. Here the CDR3 DNA reads TGTGCCAGCAGTCCCTGGGGGACAGGGGACGGAAATGAGCAGTTCTTC. Encoded protein: CASSPWGTGDGNEQFF.

The gene calls are TRBV6-4 and TRBJ1-1; maybe TRBD1 (6 bases). Per the germline V gene, CDR1 is MRHNA and CDR2 is SNTAGT. CDR3 length: 13 amino acids. The V and J ends lost 5 bases and 5 bases respectively, with 12 bases between them. CDR3 in DNA: TGTGCCAGCAGTACAGGGCAGGGGACTGAAGCTTTCTTT. Its protein product is CASSTGQGTEAFF.

CDR3 DNA sequence: TGCAGTGCTCTTACAGGGATCACCTTC. The encoded protein is CSALTGITF. The V and J genes are TRBV20-1 and TRBJ1-2; TRBD1 is a possible D gene (6 bases). The germline V gene has CDR1 DFQATT and CDR2 SNEGSKA (reference sequence). This CDR3 contains 9 residues. Trimming removed 5 bases at V and 13 bases at J, with 11 bases between.

The V gene is TRBV15, the J gene TRBJ2-7; 8 bases map to TRBD2. V was pared by 8 bases and J by 2 bases, with 5 bases of the junction left unmatched. The V gene's germline CDR1 is LNHNV and CDR2 YYDKDF (reference sequence). The CDR3 is 13 amino acids. The CDR3 region is CATRGGGTYEQYF. The CDR3 nucleotides are TGTGCCACCCGGGGCGGGGGGACCTACGAGCAGTACTTC.

The chain carries TRBV10-2 and TRBJ1-2; D not certain. The CDR3 is 12 residues long. The V end was cut by 8 bases, the J end by 8 bases, with 15 bases between. Germline CDR1 and CDR2: WSHSY and SAAADI. The CDR3: CASCPGNEGYTF. The CDR3 DNA reads TGCGCCAGCTGCCCGGGGAACGAAGGCTACACCTTC.